The 4 T cell receptor beta chains reported below all come from one sample, sequenced in a study of blood T cell repertoires in COVID-19. Sequencing used immunoSEQ multiplex PCR; TCRdb keeps in-frame clones, though not all of them. The sample lists 200,000 to 250,000 clones; over 80% were seen once. Sequenced sample: PBMCs or T cells enriched from blood (not recorded which). All receptors derive from a woman in her twenties or thirties who had been exposed to COVID-19.

The chain joins TRBV19 to TRBJ2-3; possibly TRBD2 for D (6 bases). Trimming removed 5 bases at V and 0 bases at J, with 18 bases between. There are 17 residues in the CDR3. CDR1 is LNHDA and CDR2 is SQIVND in the germline V gene (reference sequence). The CDR3 region has the DNA TGTGCCAGTAGTCCACTCACTAGCAGGCCTAGCACAGATACGCAGTATTTT. Its translation is CASSPLTSRPSTDTQYF.

The chain recombines TRBV7-9 with TRBJ2-3; 9 bases are a match to TRBD2. Per the germline V gene, CDR1 is SEHNR and CDR2 is FQNEAQ (reference sequence). Trimming took 5 bases from V and 2 from J; bases not matched to a gene: 14. This CDR3 spans 18 amino acids. The DNA of the CDR3 is TGTGCCAGCAGCACTACTAGCGGGTGGACGGCTTACACAGATACGCAGTATTTT. Amino acid sequence: CASSTTSGWTAYTDTQYF.

The chain combines TRBV5-1 with TRBJ1-2, with 11 bases identical to TRBD1. Per germline, CDR1 SGHRS and CDR2 YFSETQ. The CDR3 spans 16 residues. V lost 0 bases, J lost 4 bases, and 5 bases stayed unmatched. The CDR3, as DNA: TGCGCCAGCAGCTTGGCCGAGGGGACAGGGGGCTATGGCTACACCTTC. Its protein product is CASSLAEGTGGYGYTF.

The chain recombines TRBV9 with TRBJ2-7; D call uncertain. The V gene lost 0 bases and the J gene lost 2 bases, with 9 bases spanning the gap. Per the germline V gene, CDR1 is SGDLS and CDR2 is YYNGEE. This CDR3 is built from 14 residues. CDR3 bases: TGTGCCAGCAGCGTAGCGGCGGAGCCCTACGAGCAGTACTTC. Translating gives CASSVAAEPYEQYF.